The clone carrying this T cell receptor (beta chain) appeared once. Other DNA sequences from this sample encode an identical CDR3 as well. Recent vaccinations or acute infections were absent in the healthy HIV-negative adult donors. The data are from a study of shared clonotypes between healthy human individuals. The CDR3 consists of 13 residues. CDR1 and CDR2 from the germline V gene are KGHSH and LQKENI. Trimming cost V 1 base and J 1 base, with 4 bases left between them. Each PCR replicate from the sorted subsets contained 150 to 250 ng DNA, which is some 32,000 T cell genomes. The data were produced by immunoSEQ multiplex PCR, yet TCRdb's version contains in-frame clones alone and is incomplete. In the table there are roughly 2 million clones, 90% to 95% of which are singletons.

Sequenced sample: naive CD4+ T cells sorted from blood. Specified subset: CD45RA+ positively selected. The chain combines TRBV18 with TRBJ2-5; D is uncertain. The sequence came from a man aged 18 to 29 in good health. CDR3 nucleotide sequence: TGTGCCAGCTCACCACTCTCCCAAGAGACCCAGTACTTC. Translation gives CASSPLSQETQYF.